This T cell receptor beta chain was captured by sequencing in a study of Tregs in tolerant kidney transplant recipients. Whole-study context: Related graft donors supplied nonmyeloablative bone marrow transplants, and mixed chimerism was transient. Overall study results and limits: Activated donor B cell expansion appeared to reveal the most relevant donor-specific TCRbeta repertoire.

For this clone: Its antigen is unknown.

Thawed PBMCs were FACS-sorted into unstimulated CD4+CD25+CD127- regulatory T cells, CD4+CD25- non-regulatory cells, CD4 and CD8 cells. The V gene lost 4 bases and the J gene lost 3 bases, with 24 bases spanning the gap. The CDR3 sequence is 17 residues long. Germline V gene sequence: CDR1 GTSNPN, CDR2 SVGIG (reference sequence). Sequenced by immunoSEQ multiplex PCR; TCRdb stores in-frame clones only, minus some. The data show approximately 100,000 clones, approximately 93% seen once. The J gene is TRBJ1-2, the V gene TRBV30; no definite D call. This receptor was identified in a human donor who received a combined kidney and bone marrow transplant. The sample here was CD4+ T cells from blood, taken before the transplant. CDR3 amino acids: CAWNREGPPVLDYGYTF. CDR3 bases: TGTGCCTGGAACCGGGAGGGCCCGCCCGTACTAGACTATGGCTACACCTTC. The full variable domain, with the rest looked up from reference TRBV30 and TRBJ1-2, is SQTIHQWPATLVQPVGSPLSLECTVEGTSNPNLYWYRQAAGRGLQLLFYSVGIGQISSEVPQNLSASRPQDRQFILSSKKLLLSDSGFYLCAWNREGPPVLDYGYTFGSGTRLTVV.